One sample yielded the 7 T cell receptor beta chains listed below, sequenced in a study of breast tumors, draining lymph nodes, adjacent tissues. Breast cancer patients provided tissue from their axillary draining lymph nodes. MiXCR, run by TCRdb on the multiplex PCR reads, gives a single entry per CDR3 protein. The data show about 230,000 distinct CDR3 sequences, roughly 30% seen once. The sample taken for sequencing was axillary lymph node tissue. The source of these receptors is a female donor with breast cancer. Some clones in this sample may be carry-over from other donors' samples.

This clonotype has at least ten counts. V usage is TRBV28 and J usage is TRBJ1-5; no definite D call. Germline assignment: CDR1 MDHEN and CDR2 SYDVKM. V lost 6 bases, J lost 1 base, and 7 bases lay in between. The CDR3 loop spans 13 amino acids. CDR3 bases: TGTGCCAGCAGGTTCGCAAGCAATCAGCCCCAGCATTTT. It encodes CASRFASNQPQHF.

Ten or more counts support this clonotype. The V and J genes are TRBV9 and TRBJ1-3; TRBD1 matches at 7 bases. CDR1 is SGDLS, CDR2 YYNGEE, per germline. Trimming at V came to 0 bases and at J to 0 bases, leaving 3 bases not matched to a gene. The CDR3 runs to 16 residues. The CDR3 loop is CASSVGTGFSGNTIYF. CDR3 nucleotide sequence: TGTGCCAGCAGCGTAGGGACAGGCTTCTCTGGAAACACCATATATTTT.

The table lists this clonotype with many counts. One junction end does not reproduce the germline sequence, and a read error may be involved. This chain connects TRBV6-6 to TRBJ2-2; D uncertain. The germline V gene encodes CDR1 MNHNY and CDR2 SVGAGI (reference sequence). This CDR3 spans 12 amino acids. The CDR3 DNA sequence: TGTGCCAGCAGTCACTCGAGGGGGGAGCTGTTTTTT. Its translation: CASSHSRGELFF.

This clonotype has a handful of counts. A much larger clone is a single base away; this may be a read error. V and J are TRBV3-1 and TRBJ1-4; D is uncertain. Trimming removed 0 bases from V and 10 bases from J, with 6 bases in between. This CDR3 is 12 amino acids long. Per germline, CDR1 LGHDT and CDR2 YNNKEL (reference sequence). The CDR3 DNA reads as TGTGCCAGCAGCCAAGACCGGGGAAAACTGTTTTTT. Amino acids: CASSQDRGKLFF.

In this sample, this clonotype turned up many times. V is TRBV7-6 and J is TRBJ2-7, with 12 nucleotides matching TRBD2. With V trimmed by 1 base and J by 2 bases, 9 bases remained unmatched. The CDR3 runs 18 residues. The germline V gene encodes CDR1 SGHVS and CDR2 FNYEAQ. CDR3: CASSLGVFRTSGTYEQYF. In DNA, the CDR3 is TGTGCCAGCAGCTTAGGGGTTTTCAGGACTAGCGGGACCTACGAGCAGTACTTC.

Ten or more counts support this clonotype. A read error may account for a junction end that differs from germline. The V gene is TRBV6-5, the J gene TRBJ2-7, with a tentative D call TRBD2 (5 bases). Per germline, CDR1 MNHEY and CDR2 SVGAGI. The CDR3 loop spans 12 amino acids. The CDR3 nucleotides read TGTGCCAGCAGTCACTCGACGGGGGAGCAGTACTTC. This sequence encodes CASSHSTGEQYF.

This clonotype appeared many times. The genes are TRBV5-1 and TRBJ2-5; no reliable D call. The germline gives CDR1 SGHRS, CDR2 YFSETQ. Trimming stripped 4 bases from V and 3 bases from J, with 13 bases between. This CDR3 region has 14 residues. The CDR3 loop is CASSPPSGEETQYF. CDR3 DNA: TGCGCCAGCAGCCCGCCGTCCGGTGAAGAGACCCAGTACTTC.